Listed below are T cell receptor beta chains from one sample, sequenced in a study of T cell responses to AZD1222 COVID-19 vaccine. Profiling relied on immunoSEQ multiplex PCR, and the TCRdb table lists in-frame clones only, not all of them. The sample records around 96,000 clones, around 84% being singletons. The sample was peripheral blood, taken 28 days after the second AZD1222 dose. All receptors come from an adult who received the AZD1222 COVID-19 vaccine. CDR3s leave out the opening cysteine and the closing phenylalanine or tryptophan.

v_call	cdr3_aa
TRBV7-2	ASSLRLAGTDIQY
TRBV16	ASSQSEENTQY
TRBV11-3	ASSSWDPRTDTQY
TRBV27	ASTSPDRGIWGEQY
TRBV6-5	ASSYDLGLEAF
TRBV6-5	ASSYLRSHGYT
TRBV7-6	ASSLTSGGADEQF
TRBV27	ASSPTATYEQY
TRBV21-1	ASSKGRSRRYEMNTEAF
TRBV6-5	ASSPGTGNTEAF
TRBV2	ASSVRRGSGTQY
TRBV28	ASSFSTDSNQPQH
TRBV10-2	ASKGRDGTGELF
TRBV4-3	ASSQELRNTEAF